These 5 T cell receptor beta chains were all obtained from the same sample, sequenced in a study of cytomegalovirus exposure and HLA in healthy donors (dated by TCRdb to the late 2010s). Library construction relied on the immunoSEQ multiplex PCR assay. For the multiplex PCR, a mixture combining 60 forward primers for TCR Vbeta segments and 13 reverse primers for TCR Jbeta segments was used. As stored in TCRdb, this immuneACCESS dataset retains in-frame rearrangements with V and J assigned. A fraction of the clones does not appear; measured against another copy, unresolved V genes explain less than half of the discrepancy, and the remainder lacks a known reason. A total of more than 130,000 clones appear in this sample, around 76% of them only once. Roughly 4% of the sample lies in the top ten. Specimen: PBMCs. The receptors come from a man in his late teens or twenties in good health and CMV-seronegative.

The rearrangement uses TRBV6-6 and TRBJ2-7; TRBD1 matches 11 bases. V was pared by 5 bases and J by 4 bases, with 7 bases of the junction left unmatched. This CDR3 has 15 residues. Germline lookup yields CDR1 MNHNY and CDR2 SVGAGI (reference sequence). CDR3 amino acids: CASSRPDRGLYEQYF. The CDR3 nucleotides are TGTGCCAGCAGTAGGCCGGACAGGGGGCTTTACGAGCAGTACTTC.

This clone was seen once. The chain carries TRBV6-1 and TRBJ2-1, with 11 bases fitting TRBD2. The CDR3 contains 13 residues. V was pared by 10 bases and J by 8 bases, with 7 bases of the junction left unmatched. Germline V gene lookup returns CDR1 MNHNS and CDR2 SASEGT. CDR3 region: CAISGGAGHEQFF. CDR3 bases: TGTGCCATTAGCGGGGGGGCAGGCCATGAGCAGTTCTTC.

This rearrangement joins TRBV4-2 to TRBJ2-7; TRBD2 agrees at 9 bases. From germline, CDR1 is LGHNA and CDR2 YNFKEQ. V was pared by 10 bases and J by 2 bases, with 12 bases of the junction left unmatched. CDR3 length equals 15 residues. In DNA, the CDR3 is TGTGCCACCTTGGTGGCTAGCGGGGCAACCTACGAGCAGTACTTC. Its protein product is CATLVASGATYEQYF.

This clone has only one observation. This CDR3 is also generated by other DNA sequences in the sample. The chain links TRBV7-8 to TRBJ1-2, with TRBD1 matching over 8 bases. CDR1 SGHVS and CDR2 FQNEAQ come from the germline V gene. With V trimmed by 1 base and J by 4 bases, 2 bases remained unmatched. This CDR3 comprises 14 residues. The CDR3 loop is CASSLGTGSYGYTF. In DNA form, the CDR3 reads TGTGCCAGCAGCTTAGGGACAGGGAGCTATGGCTACACCTTC.

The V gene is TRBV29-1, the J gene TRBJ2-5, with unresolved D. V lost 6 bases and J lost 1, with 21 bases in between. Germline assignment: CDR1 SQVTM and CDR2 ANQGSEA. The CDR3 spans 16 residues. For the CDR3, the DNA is TGCAGCGTAAGCCCCCTTGACACGGCCTTCCAAGAGACCCAGTACTTC. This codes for CSVSPLDTAFQETQYF.